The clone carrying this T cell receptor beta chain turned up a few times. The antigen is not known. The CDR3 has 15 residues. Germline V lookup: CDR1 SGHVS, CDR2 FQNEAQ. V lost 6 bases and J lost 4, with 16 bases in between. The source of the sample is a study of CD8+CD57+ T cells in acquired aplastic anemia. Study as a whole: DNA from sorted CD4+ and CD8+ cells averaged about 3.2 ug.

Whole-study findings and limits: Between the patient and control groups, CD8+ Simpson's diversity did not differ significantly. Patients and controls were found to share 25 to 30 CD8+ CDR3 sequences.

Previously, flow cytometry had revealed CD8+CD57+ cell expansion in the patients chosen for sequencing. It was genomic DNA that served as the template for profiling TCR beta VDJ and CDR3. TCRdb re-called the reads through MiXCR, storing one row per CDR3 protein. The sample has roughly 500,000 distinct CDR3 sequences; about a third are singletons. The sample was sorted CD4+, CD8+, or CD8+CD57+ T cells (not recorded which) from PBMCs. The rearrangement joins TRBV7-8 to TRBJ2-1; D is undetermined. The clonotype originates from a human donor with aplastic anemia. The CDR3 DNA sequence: TGTGCCAGCAGGGGCCGGGCTGTGGGATACAATGAGCAGTTCTTC. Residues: CASRGRAVGYNEQFF.